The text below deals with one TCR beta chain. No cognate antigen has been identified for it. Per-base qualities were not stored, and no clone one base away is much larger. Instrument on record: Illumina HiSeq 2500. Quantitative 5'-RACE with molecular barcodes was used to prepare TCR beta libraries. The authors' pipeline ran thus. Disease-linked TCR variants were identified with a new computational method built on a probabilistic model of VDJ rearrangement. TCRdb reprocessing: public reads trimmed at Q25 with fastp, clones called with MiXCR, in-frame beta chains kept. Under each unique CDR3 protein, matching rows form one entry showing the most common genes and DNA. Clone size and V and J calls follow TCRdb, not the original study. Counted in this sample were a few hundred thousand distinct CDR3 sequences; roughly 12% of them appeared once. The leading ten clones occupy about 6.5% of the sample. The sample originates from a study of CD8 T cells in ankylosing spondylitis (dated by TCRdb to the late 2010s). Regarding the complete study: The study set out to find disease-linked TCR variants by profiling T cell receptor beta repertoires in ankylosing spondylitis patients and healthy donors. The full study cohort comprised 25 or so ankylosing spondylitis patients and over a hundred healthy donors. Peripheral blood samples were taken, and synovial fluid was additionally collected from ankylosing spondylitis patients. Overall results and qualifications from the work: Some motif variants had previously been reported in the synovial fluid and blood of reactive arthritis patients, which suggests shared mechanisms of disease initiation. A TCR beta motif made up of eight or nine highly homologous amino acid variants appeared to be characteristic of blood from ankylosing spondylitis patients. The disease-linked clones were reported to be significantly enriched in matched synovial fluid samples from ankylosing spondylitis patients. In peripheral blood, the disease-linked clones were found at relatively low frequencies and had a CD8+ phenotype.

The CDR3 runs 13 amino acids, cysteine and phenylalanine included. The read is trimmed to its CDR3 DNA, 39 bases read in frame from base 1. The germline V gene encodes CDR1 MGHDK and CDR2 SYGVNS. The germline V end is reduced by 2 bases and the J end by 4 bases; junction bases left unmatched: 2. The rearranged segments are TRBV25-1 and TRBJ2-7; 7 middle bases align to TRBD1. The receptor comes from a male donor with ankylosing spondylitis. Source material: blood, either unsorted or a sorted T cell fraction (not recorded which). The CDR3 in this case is CASSEDRVYEQYF. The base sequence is TGTGCCAGCAGTGAAGACAGGGTGTACGAGCAGTACTTC.